This TCR beta chain was recorded in a study of tumor-infiltrating lymphocytes in glioblastoma multiforme. Regarding this clonotype: What it binds is unknown.

Germline V lookup: CDR1 SGHAT, CDR2 FQNNGV. The germline V and J ends were trimmed by 1 base and 0 bases, with 10 bases remaining between them. This CDR3 has 16 amino acids. Multiple V-beta primers and a C-beta primer amplified TCRB from RNA. TCRdb ran MiXCR on the multiplex PCR reads and lists one entry per CDR3 protein. The table includes about 10,000 distinct CDR3 sequences, less than 75% detected once. Study results and limitations: The TCR and somatic mutation analysis included just one glioblastoma patient. Detected clone frequencies may not reflect cell counts, being RNA-based.

The source of this sequence is a male donor with glioblastoma. The sequencing input was brain tumor tissue. The chain recombines TRBV11-2 with TRBJ1-3; D not resolved. The CDR3 sequence is CASSLVGSYSGNTIYF. For the CDR3, the DNA is TGTGCCAGCAGCTTAGTAGGCTCCTACTCTGGAAACACCATATATTTT.